This is a list of T cell receptor beta chains from one sample in a study of vaccination and CD4 T cells after COVID-19. These receptors' targets are unknown. TCRdb re-called the PCR reads with MiXCR, one entry per CDR3 protein. This sample has over 15,000 distinct CDR3 sequences, with roughly two fifths found just once. Material: CD4+ T cells from blood, cultured in vitro, obtained before SARS-CoV-2 vaccination. These receptors were collected from a human donor who had recovered from COVID-19. The CDR3 runs from the conserved cysteine through the conserved F or W. The D gene is left open where the match is weak. Clone size appears in some rows only: once, few, many, or a class for an expanded clone.

D gene: -
J gene: TRBJ1-1
V gene: TRBV23-1
CDR3 length: 18
clone size: -
CDR3 protein: CASSQSGRVCLMNTEAFF
CDR3 DNA: TGCGCCAGCAGTCAATCGGGTAGGGTCTGCCTCATGAACACTGAAGCTTTCTTT

D gene: -
J gene: TRBJ2-2
V gene: TRBV7-3
CDR3 length: 16
clone size: -
CDR3 protein: CASSALSGSNTGELFF
CDR3 DNA: TGTGCCAGCAGCGCCCTTAGTGGGTCGAACACCGGGGAGCTGTTTTTT

D gene: -
J gene: TRBJ1-1
V gene: TRBV5-6
CDR3 length: 17
clone size: few
CDR3 protein: CASSLPNTGQMNTEAFF
CDR3 DNA: TGTGCCAGCAGCTTGCCTAATACAGGGCAGATGAACACTGAAGCTTTCTTT

D gene: TRBD1
J gene: TRBJ1-1
V gene: TRBV19
CDR3 length: 17
clone size: -
CDR3 protein: CASSPPSPGRGLTEAFF
CDR3 DNA: TGTGCCAGTAGTCCCCCCTCTCCCGGCAGGGGGCTTACTGAAGCTTTCTTT

D gene: TRBD1
J gene: TRBJ1-1
V gene: TRBV11-3
CDR3 length: 14
clone size: -
CDR3 protein: CASSLDPTGPEAFF
CDR3 DNA: TGTGCCAGCAGCTTAGACCCGACAGGGCCTGAAGCTTTCTTT

D gene: TRBD1
J gene: TRBJ1-1
V gene: TRBV6-2/TRBV6-3
CDR3 length: 14
clone size: few
CDR3 protein: CASSYHGQGTEAFF
CDR3 DNA: TGTGCCAGCAGTTACCATGGACAGGGGACTGAAGCTTTCTTT

D gene: -
J gene: TRBJ1-1
V gene: TRBV19
CDR3 length: 14
clone size: -
CDR3 protein: CASSTPQGNTEAFF
CDR3 DNA: TGTGCCAGTAGTACGCCTCAGGGAAACACTGAAGCTTTCTTT

D gene: -
J gene: TRBJ2-7
V gene: TRBV6-2/TRBV6-3
CDR3 length: 13
clone size: -
CDR3 protein: CASSLPGGNEQYF
CDR3 DNA: TGTGCCAGCAGTTTGCCAGGGGGGAACGAGCAGTACTTC

D gene: TRBD2
J gene: TRBJ2-3
V gene: TRBV20-1
CDR3 length: 18
clone size: few
CDR3 protein: CSANQGWGREGITDTQYF
CDR3 DNA: TGCAGTGCTAACCAAGGCTGGGGGAGGGAGGGAATAACAGATACGCAGTATTTT

D gene: TRBD1
J gene: TRBJ1-1
V gene: TRBV2
CDR3 length: 14
clone size: -
CDR3 protein: CASSGTGMNTEAFF
CDR3 DNA: TGTGCCAGCAGTGGGACAGGGATGAACACTGAAGCTTTCTTT

D gene: -
J gene: TRBJ1-3
V gene: TRBV20-1
CDR3 length: 15
clone size: -
CDR3 protein: CSARPPGTSGNTIYF
CDR3 DNA: TGCAGTGCTAGACCGCCGGGAACCTCTGGAAACACCATATATTTT

D gene: -
J gene: TRBJ2-3
V gene: TRBV4-3
CDR3 length: 16
clone size: -
CDR3 protein: CASSLGGRSSTDTQYF
CDR3 DNA: TGCGCCAGCAGCCTTGGCGGGCGGTCTAGCACAGATACGCAGTATTTT

D gene: -
J gene: TRBJ2-3
V gene: TRBV7-8
CDR3 length: 13
clone size: -
CDR3 protein: CASSLADTDTQYF
CDR3 DNA: TGTGCCAGCAGCTTAGCGGACACAGATACGCAGTATTTT

D gene: TRBD2
J gene: TRBJ2-5
V gene: TRBV11-3
CDR3 length: 17
clone size: once
CDR3 protein: CASSSLGLAEPEETQYF
CDR3 DNA: TGTGCCAGCAGCTCCTTGGGACTAGCGGAGCCCGAAGAGACCCAGTACTTC

D gene: -
J gene: TRBJ1-1
V gene: TRBV27
CDR3 length: 14
clone size: few
CDR3 protein: CASRIRAMNTEAFF
CDR3 DNA: TGTGCCAGCAGGATCCGGGCCATGAACACTGAAGCTTTCTTT

D gene: TRBD1
J gene: TRBJ2-6
V gene: TRBV6-1
CDR3 length: 16
clone size: -
CDR3 protein: CASRRQGKGGANVLTF
CDR3 DNA: TGTGCCAGCAGACGACAGGGAAAGGGTGGGGCCAACGTCCTGACTTTC

D gene: TRBD1
J gene: TRBJ1-2
V gene: TRBV6-5
CDR3 length: 16
clone size: -
CDR3 protein: CASSYPGTEAGDGYTF
CDR3 DNA: TGTGCCAGCAGTTACCCCGGGACAGAGGCAGGGGATGGCTACACCTTC

D gene: -
J gene: TRBJ2-7
V gene: TRBV27
CDR3 length: 16
clone size: few
CDR3 protein: CASSDLKVSAFYEQYF
CDR3 DNA: TGTGCCAGCAGTGACCTTAAGGTCTCAGCCTTCTACGAGCAGTACTTC

D gene: -
J gene: TRBJ1-4
V gene: TRBV28
CDR3 length: 12
clone size: few
CDR3 protein: CASSPTTAGSFF
CDR3 DNA: TGTGCCAGCAGTCCGACTACAGCGGGTAGTTTTTTT

D gene: TRBD1
J gene: TRBJ2-5
V gene: TRBV18
CDR3 length: 14
clone size: -
CDR3 protein: CASSPLDRGETQYF
CDR3 DNA: TGTGCCAGCTCCCCGCTCGACAGGGGCGAGACCCAGTACTTC

D gene: -
J gene: TRBJ1-3
V gene: TRBV20-1
CDR3 length: 14
clone size: -
CDR3 protein: CSASDRSSGNTIYF
CDR3 DNA: TGCAGTGCTAGTGACAGAAGCTCTGGAAACACCATATATTTT

D gene: -
J gene: TRBJ1-5
V gene: TRBV6-5
CDR3 length: 15
clone size: -
CDR3 protein: CASSYSGGDNQPQHF
CDR3 DNA: TGTGCCAGCAGTTACTCTGGGGGAGACAATCAGCCCCAGCATTTT

D gene: TRBD2
J gene: TRBJ2-3
V gene: TRBV15
CDR3 length: 17
clone size: few
CDR3 protein: CATSREGLAGGQDTQYF
CDR3 DNA: TGTGCCACCAGCAGAGAAGGTCTAGCGGGGGGGCAGGATACGCAGTATTTT

D gene: -
J gene: TRBJ1-1
V gene: TRBV7-9
CDR3 length: 16
clone size: -
CDR3 protein: CASSLWGDGGNTEAFF
CDR3 DNA: TGTGCCAGCAGCTTATGGGGGGATGGCGGGAACACTGAAGCTTTCTTT

D gene: -
J gene: TRBJ1-5
V gene: TRBV6-2/TRBV6-3
CDR3 length: 14
clone size: -
CDR3 protein: CASSPGLPGQPQHF
CDR3 DNA: TGTGCCAGCAGTCCTGGTCTACCTGGTCAGCCCCAGCATTTT

D gene: -
J gene: TRBJ2-7
V gene: TRBV19
CDR3 length: 16
clone size: -
CDR3 protein: CASSFSPTGRSDEQYF
CDR3 DNA: TGTGCCAGTAGTTTTTCACCTACCGGACGGAGCGACGAGCAGTACTTC

D gene: -
J gene: TRBJ1-2
V gene: TRBV20-1
CDR3 length: 14
clone size: large
CDR3 protein: CSARRGQDEYGYTF
CDR3 DNA: TGCAGTGCTAGACGGGGTCAAGATGAATATGGCTACACCTTC

D gene: -
J gene: TRBJ1-5
V gene: TRBV28
CDR3 length: 11
clone size: -
CDR3 protein: CASSYNQPQHF
CDR3 DNA: TGTGCCAGCAGCTACAATCAGCCCCAGCATTTT

D gene: -
J gene: TRBJ1-1
V gene: TRBV20-1
CDR3 length: 12
clone size: -
CDR3 protein: CSARDPFTEAFF
CDR3 DNA: TGCAGTGCTAGAGATCCCTTCACTGAAGCTTTCTTT